Below are 26 T cell receptor beta chains sequenced from a single sample in a study of regulatory T cells in long-lasting Graves disease. Arm-PCR of CDR3 regions and iRepertoire HTBI primers were the basis on which TCR beta libraries were built. TCRdb passed the multiplex PCR reads through MiXCR, listing each CDR3 protein once. The table has some 370,000 distinct CDR3 sequences, less than 30% seen once. Time point meaning: persistent/refractory GD, antithyroid drugs over 5 years with positive TRAb. The TCR library used RNA extracted from PBMCs. The specimen was peripheral blood mononuclear cells (PBMCs), collected when the disease was refractory, from a patient treated with antithyroid drugs. These TCRs come from a woman in her thirties or forties with Graves disease.

This clonotype was seen repeatedly, ten times or more. This chain joins TRBV10-3 and TRBJ2-7; TRBD1 or TRBD2 may be the D gene (5 bases each). V lost 4 bases, J lost 3 bases, and 13 bases lay in between. CDR3 length equals 14 residues. Per germline, CDR1 ENHRY and CDR2 SYGVKD. The CDR3 region is CAISANLGVYEQYF. The CDR3 nucleotides read TGTGCCATCAGTGCAAACCTGGGGGTCTACGAGCAGTACTTC.

This clonotype was observed many times. For the CDR3, the DNA is TGTGCCATCAGTGAGGGGACTAGCGGGACCTACGAGCAGTACTTC. Encoded protein: CAISEGTSGTYEQYF. The rearrangement links TRBV10-3 to TRBJ2-7, with 13 bases fitting TRBD2. J lost 2 bases, V lost 2 bases, and 0 bases had no gene match. Germline CDR1 and CDR2: ENHRY and SYGVKD. This CDR3 has 15 amino acids.

Concerning this clonotype: This clone may be a read error of a much larger clone one base away. The V gene is TRBV7-2, the J gene TRBJ1-2; 7 bases match TRBD1. With 5 bases clipped from V and 9 bases from J, the junction kept 12 bases outside the gene matches. In germline, CDR1 is SGHTA, CDR2 FQGNSA. CDR3 size: 14 residues. The CDR3 sequence: CASSSPGGGYSYTF. The CDR3 coding sequence is TGTGCCAGCAGCAGCCCAGGGGGTGGTTATAGCTACACCTTC. The variable domain in full, completed from reference TRBV7-2 and TRBJ1-2, reads GAGVSQSPSNKVTEKGKDVELRCDPISGHTALYWYRQSLGQGLEFLIYFQGNSAPDKSGLPSDRFSAERTGGSVSTLTIQRTQQEDSAVYLCASSSPGGGYSYTFGSGTRLTVV.

This clonotype was recorded many times. This sequence joins TRBV6-5 and TRBJ2-7; possible D gene TRBD1, 7 bases. V was cut by 0 bases and J by 6 bases, with 15 bases left in between. Looked up from germline, CDR1 is MNHEY and CDR2 is SVGAGI. The CDR3 loop spans 15 amino acids. The CDR3 spells CASSYSGAGGLEQYF. CDR3 in DNA: TGTGCCAGCAGTTACTCGGGGGCAGGGGGACTCGAGCAGTACTTC.

The gene calls are TRBV11-2 and TRBJ1-5, with D uncertain. This CDR3 contains 17 residues. CDR1 is SGHAT, CDR2 FQNNGV, per germline. Trimming stripped 2 bases from V and 1 base from J, with 15 bases between. CDR3 DNA: TGTGCCAGCAGCTTAAACCAGACACGCAGAAGCAATCAGCCCCAGCATTTT. It specifies CASSLNQTRRSNQPQHF.

The chain carries TRBV24-1 and TRBJ2-1; D gene uncertain. Germline V gives CDR1 KGHDR, CDR2 SFDVKD. V was shortened by 3 bases and J by 0 bases, with 8 bases between the two germline ends. The CDR3 has 15 amino acids. CDR3 in amino acids: CATSDPGSSYNEQFF. The CDR3 DNA sequence: TGTGCCACCAGTGATCCAGGAAGCTCCTACAATGAGCAGTTCTTC.

The chain joins TRBV14 to TRBJ1-1, with a tentative D call TRBD1 (6 bases). The CDR3 has 13 residues. With 4 bases removed from V and 7 bases from J, the gap between germline ends came to 13 bases. Germline V gene lookup returns CDR1 SGHDN and CDR2 FVKESK. The CDR3: CASSPGGAVEAFF. DNA for the CDR3: TGTGCCAGCAGCCCGGGGGGCGCAGTTGAAGCTTTCTTT.

The chain employs TRBV19 and TRBJ1-2; D gene unclear. With 6 bases removed from V and 6 bases from J, the gap between germline ends came to 17 bases. Germline-derived CDR1 and CDR2 are LNHDA and SQIVND (reference sequence). CDR3 length equals 14 residues. The CDR3 coding sequence is TGTGCCAGTAGAAAGGAGGGTGGGAGCGATGGCTACACCTTC. Translation gives CASRKEGGSDGYTF. Full variable domain (missing parts from reference TRBV19 and TRBJ1-2): DGGITQSPKYLFRKEGQNVTLSCEQNLNHDAMYWYRQDPGQGLRLIYYSQIVNDFQKGDIAEGYSVSREKKESFPLTVTSAQKNPTAFYLCASRKEGGSDGYTFGSGTRLTVV.

This clonotype was observed many times. This chain connects TRBV28 to TRBJ2-7; 15 bases agree with TRBD2. This CDR3 spans 16 amino acids. Trimming at V came to 6 bases and at J to 1 base, leaving 4 bases not matched to a gene. Germline-derived CDR1 and CDR2 are MDHEN and SYDVKM. In nucleotides, the CDR3 is TGTGCCAGCAGCCCTGGGACTAGCGGGAGGTCCTACGAGCAGTACTTC. Amino acids: CASSPGTSGRSYEQYF.

There are many counts of this clonotype. The chain is built from TRBV28 and TRBJ1-2, with TRBD1 matching 7 bases. The CDR3 is made up of 14 amino acids. V was clipped by 5 bases and J by 8 bases; unmatched bases: 11. CDR1 is MDHEN, CDR2 SYDVKM, per germline. The CDR3 nucleotides read TGTGCCAGCAGTCTAGACAGGGATTGGAGAGGCTACACCTTC. Its translation is CASSLDRDWRGYTF.

This sequence joins TRBV4-2 and TRBJ1-2, with 8 bases lining up with TRBD1. The CDR3 runs to 15 residues. Germline CDR1 is LGHNA and CDR2 is YNFKEQ. J lost 6 bases, V lost 5 bases, and 11 bases had no gene match. The CDR3 nucleotides read TGTGCCAGCAGCGGCTCGACAGGGGCGATTGATGGCTACACCTTC. Its protein is CASSGSTGAIDGYTF.

The chain is built from TRBV5-1 and TRBJ2-1; 7 nucleotides agree with TRBD1. The CDR3 is 13 residues long. Germline-derived CDR1 and CDR2 are SGHRS and YFSETQ. The V and J ends lost 2 bases and 10 bases, in that order; junction bases with no gene match: 6. The CDR3, as DNA: TGCGCCAGCAGCTTAAGAGGGGGCCGAGAGCAGTTCTTC. Its translation is CASSLRGGREQFF.

This clonotype was seen at least ten times. The CDR3 sequence: CASQVRVGTGELFF. The CDR3 coding sequence is TGTGCCAGCCAAGTCCGGGTAGGGACCGGGGAGCTGTTTTTT. V gene TRBV6-8 combines with J gene TRBJ2-2; no firm D call. Deletions cut 8 bases from V and 5 bases from J, with 15 bases between. This CDR3 is 14 amino acids long. Germline V gene sequence: CDR1 MNHGY, CDR2 SAAAGT.

This clonotype was counted only a few times. The V and J genes are TRBV29-1 and TRBJ2-2, with 8 positions matching TRBD2. The length of the CDR3 is 14 residues. Trimming took 7 bases from V and 7 from J; bases not matched to a gene: 11. CDR1 and CDR2 (germline): SQVTM, ANQGSEA. DNA for the CDR3: TGCAGCGCCGGTAGCCCAGCGGGAGTCGGGGAGCTGTTTTTT. Protein sequence: CSAGSPAGVGELFF.

Comments on this clonotype: Since no conserved phenylalanine or tryptophan closes the CDR3, a read error is the likely cause. The chain has TRBV9 and TRBJ1-3; D is uncertain. CDR3 length: 17 amino acids. Trimming left V 0 bases short and J 0 bases short, with 13 bases between. Germline V gene data show CDR1 as SGDLS and CDR2 as YYNGEE. CDR3 protein: CASSVGITASSGNTIYI. The CDR3 region has the DNA TGTGCCAGCAGCGTAGGAATCACAGCCAGCTCTGGAAACACCATATATATT.

This clonotype was detected many times. This CDR3 reads CASSPRGQVLNSPLHF. In nucleotides, the CDR3 is TGTGCCAGCAGTCCAAGGGGACAGGTCCTTAATTCACCCCTCCACTTT. This sequence joins TRBV12-3 or TRBV12-4 and TRBJ1-6; 8 bases align to TRBD1. The J segment lost 6 bases and the V segment lost 5 bases, leaving 9 bases of the junction unmatched. This CDR3 has 16 residues.

This clonotype was seen at least ten times. In nucleotides, the CDR3 is TGTGCCAGCACACCCGGGACTCTGAGCTCCTACGAGCAGTACTTC. It translates to CASTPGTLSSYEQYF. This chain joins TRBV6-1 and TRBJ2-7; a possible D gene is TRBD2 (6 bases). This CDR3 region has 15 residues. Germline V gives CDR1 MNHNS, CDR2 SASEGT. The V end was cut by 7 bases, the J end by 0 bases, with 16 bases between.

The genes are TRBV18 and TRBJ1-4; D gene uncertain. The CDR3 length is 13 residues. The V and J ends lost 9 bases and 4 bases respectively, with 12 bases between them. Germline assignment: CDR1 KGHSH and CDR2 LQKENI. The CDR3 sequence is CASKAGINEKLFF. As DNA, the CDR3 is TGTGCCAGTAAGGCGGGGATTAATGAAAAACTGTTTTTT.

This clonotype was detected ten times or more. The chain recombines TRBV15 with TRBJ2-5; 8 nucleotides line up with TRBD2. The CDR3 sequence is 15 residues long. Germline CDR1 LNHNV, CDR2 YYDKDF (reference sequence). V lost 1 base to trimming and J lost 5 bases; unmatched junction nucleotides: 6. The CDR3 DNA reads TGTGCCACCAGCAGAGGGACGGGAGGGAGTGAGACCCAGTACTTC. Amino acids: CATSRGTGGSETQYF.

The chain uses TRBV12-3 or TRBV12-4 and TRBJ2-3; 8 bases agree with TRBD1. The CDR3 length is 15 residues. J gave up 0 bases and V 2 bases, and 1 base lay outside the gene matches. The CDR3 DNA is TGTGCCAGCAGTTTAACAGGGGGAAGCACAGATACGCAGTATTTT. Its translation is CASSLTGGSTDTQYF.

This clonotype occurred a few times. The chain uses TRBV18 and TRBJ1-1; D not resolved. The ends were cut back, 3 bases at V and 1 base at J, with 6 bases in the middle. This CDR3 region has 13 residues. Germline values: CDR1 KGHSH, CDR2 LQKENI. This CDR3 reads CASSPTSNTEAFF. In DNA form, the CDR3 reads TGTGCCAGCTCACCCACATCGAACACTGAAGCTTTCTTT.

This clonotype was recorded at least ten times. The chain carries TRBV29-1 and TRBJ2-5; D ambiguous. The germline V gene encodes CDR1 SQVTM and CDR2 ANQGSEA. The V gene lost 5 bases and the J gene lost 5 bases, with 6 bases spanning the gap. The CDR3 is 10 amino acids. The CDR3 DNA reads as TGCAGCGTTTTAAGGGAGACCCAGTACTTC. Its protein is CSVLRETQYF.

V is TRBV27 and J is TRBJ2-7, with D uncertain. Germline V gives CDR1 MNHEY, CDR2 SMNVEV (reference sequence). V was cut by 5 bases and J by 2 bases, with 10 bases left in between. CDR3 length: 13 amino acids. CDR3: CASSPQGPYEQYF. The CDR3 DNA reads TGTGCCAGCAGTCCCCAAGGACCCTACGAGCAGTACTTC.

The rearrangement joins TRBV2 to TRBJ2-3, with TRBD1 matching over 7 bases. V gave up 6 bases and J gave up 0 bases; unmatched junction bases: 6. CDR1 and CDR2 (germline): SNHLY, FYNNEI. The CDR3 is made up of 15 amino acids. The CDR3 sequence is CASSDRDWSTDTQYF. The CDR3 DNA is TGTGCCAGCAGCGACAGGGATTGGAGCACAGATACGCAGTATTTT.

CDR3 sequence reads: CSARRGSEYEQYF. The CDR3 DNA follows: TGCAGTGCTAGACGGGGGAGTGAATACGAGCAGTACTTC. The V call is TRBV20-1, the J call TRBJ2-7; D may be TRBD2 (6 bases). The germline CDR1 and CDR2 sequences are DFQATT and SNEGSKA (reference sequence). This CDR3 is 13 amino acids long. The ends were cut back, 2 bases at V and 4 bases at J, with 12 bases in the middle.

This clonotype was recorded at least ten times. V is TRBV29-1 and J is TRBJ2-7, with 9 positions matching TRBD2. This CDR3 contains 15 residues. Germline V CDR1 and CDR2: SQVTM, ANQGSEA. The junction had 10 bases not matched to a gene; V was cut back by 3 bases and J by 4 bases. CDR3 sequence reads: CSVEGNSGSGYEQYF. DNA of the CDR3: TGCAGCGTTGAGGGAAATAGCGGGAGCGGTTACGAGCAGTACTTC.